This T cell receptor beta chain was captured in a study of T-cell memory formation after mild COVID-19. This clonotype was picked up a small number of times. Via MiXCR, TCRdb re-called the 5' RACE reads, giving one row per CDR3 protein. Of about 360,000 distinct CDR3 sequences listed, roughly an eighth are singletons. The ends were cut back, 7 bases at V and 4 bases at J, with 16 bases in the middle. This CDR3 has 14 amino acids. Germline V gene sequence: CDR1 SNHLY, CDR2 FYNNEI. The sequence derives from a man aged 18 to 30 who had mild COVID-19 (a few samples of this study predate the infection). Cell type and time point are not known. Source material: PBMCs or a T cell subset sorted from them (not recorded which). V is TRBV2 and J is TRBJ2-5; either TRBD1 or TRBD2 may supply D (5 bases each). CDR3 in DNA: TGTGCCAGCAACCCCGAGGCAGGGAGAGAGACCCAGTACTTC. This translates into CASNPEAGRETQYF. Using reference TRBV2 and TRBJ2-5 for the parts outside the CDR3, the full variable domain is EPEVTQTPSHQVTQMGQEVILRCVPISNHLYFYWYRQILGQKVEFLVSFYNNEISEKSEIFDDQFSVERPDGSNFTLKIRSTKLEDSAMYFCASNPEAGRETQYFGPGTRLLVL.